Below are 21 T cell receptor beta chains sequenced from a single sample in a study of beta chain features in type 1 diabetes. Study-level points and caveats: All four CD4+ subsets from Type 1 diabetes patients carried moderately but significantly shorter TCRB CDR3s.

No cognate antigen is known for these TCRs. cDNA synthesis used the whole RNA isolate, giving expressed TCRB sequences. Repertoires were generated with immunoSEQ multiplex PCR, while TCRdb's copy carries only in-frame clones and drops some. The table lists 100,000 to 150,000 clones, 7% to 10% of them singletons. The specimen sequenced was central memory CD4+ T cells from blood. These receptors all come from a man in his thirties or forties with type 1 diabetes.

V gene TRBV4-1 combines with J gene TRBJ1-5, with D unclear. Trimming pared 3 bases from V and 7 bases from J, leaving 13 bases between. The CDR3 extends over 14 amino acids. The germline gives CDR1 MGHRA, CDR2 YSYEKL. The CDR3 coding sequence is TGCGCCAGCAGCCATTCCCAGGCGGGACAGCCCCAGCATTTT. It codes for CASSHSQAGQPQHF.

The chain couples TRBV6-5 to TRBJ2-3; tentative D call: TRBD2 (5 bases). V was cut by 0 bases and J by 2 bases, with 9 bases left in between. This CDR3 is built from 15 residues. Germline CDR1 and CDR2: MNHEY and SVGAGI. DNA of the CDR3: TGTGCCAGCAGTTACTCACCAGCGGTCACAGATACGCAGTATTTT. The encoded protein is CASSYSPAVTDTQYF.

The gene calls are TRBV5-1 and TRBJ2-1, with 13 nucleotides matching TRBD2. V was clipped by 0 bases and J by 8 bases; unmatched bases: 2. CDR1 is SGHRS, CDR2 YFSETQ, per germline. The CDR3 extends over 15 amino acids. CDR3 bases: TGCGCCAGCAGCTTGGTTACTAGCGGGGGGGATGAGCAGTTCTTC. Translating gives CASSLVTSGGDEQFF.

The chain carries TRBV7-2 and TRBJ2-2, with 8 nucleotides matching TRBD1. After removal of 3 bases from V and 6 bases from J, the junction contained 6 bases not matched to a gene. Looked up from germline, CDR1 is SGHTA and CDR2 is FQGNSA. The length of the CDR3 is 15 residues. Written as DNA, the CDR3 is TGTGCCAGCAGCTTTCGGACAGGGCAAGCCGGGGAGCTGTTTTTT. It yields the protein CASSFRTGQAGELFF.

There are a few counts of this clone. The V gene is TRBV9, the J gene TRBJ1-5; D ambiguous. Germline-derived CDR1 and CDR2 are SGDLS and YYNGEE. The CDR3 runs 15 residues. The ends were cut back, 4 bases at V and 1 base at J, with 12 bases in the middle. CDR3 amino acids: CASSSGHGSNQPQHF. In nucleotides, the CDR3 is TGTGCCAGCAGCTCAGGTCACGGAAGCAATCAGCCCCAGCATTTT.

The chain recombines TRBV2 with TRBJ1-5, with 11 bases that match TRBD1. Germline V CDR1 and CDR2: SNHLY, FYNNEI. The trim removed 5 bases at V and 7 bases at J, leaving 7 bases unmatched. The CDR3 sequence is 15 residues long. CDR3 residues: CASSILDRGQQPQHF. CDR3 coding DNA: TGTGCCAGCAGTATTCTGGACAGGGGGCAACAGCCCCAGCATTTT.

This clone was seen many times. The chain is built from TRBV28 and TRBJ1-1, with D perhaps TRBD1 (6 bases). The CDR3 is made up of 13 amino acids. The germline CDR1 and CDR2 sequences are MDHEN and SYDVKM. Trimming left V 6 bases short and J 8 bases short, with 16 bases between. CDR3 bases: TGTGCCAGCAGCCGCCCCACAGGGTCGGAAGCTTTCTTT. Its translation: CASSRPTGSEAFF.

V usage is TRBV4-1 and J usage is TRBJ2-3; 12 bases fit TRBD2. CDR3 length: 16 residues. Germline assignment: CDR1 MGHRA and CDR2 YSYEKL. J lost 5 bases, V lost 1 base, and 4 bases had no gene match. The CDR3 protein is CASSQVTSGGIDTQYF. Written as DNA, the CDR3 is TGCGCCAGCAGCCAAGTTACTAGCGGGGGGATAGATACGCAGTATTTT.

This clone was observed many times. The chain combines TRBV25-1 with TRBJ2-3; D is ambiguous. Germline loops: CDR1 MGHDK, CDR2 SYGVNS. The CDR3 covers 13 residues. The V end lost 1 base, the J end lost 9 bases, and 11 bases lay between the germline ends. The CDR3 protein is CASSESVGETQYF. Here the CDR3 DNA reads TGTGCCAGCAGTGAATCGGTTGGAGAGACGCAGTATTTT.

This clone has a handful of counts. The V call is TRBV19, the J call TRBJ1-4, with a possible D match to TRBD1 (5 bases). Germline lookup yields CDR1 LNHDA and CDR2 SQIVND (reference sequence). This CDR3 is built from 13 residues. Deletions cut 9 bases from V and 1 base from J, with 9 bases between. In nucleotides, the CDR3 is TGTGCCAGCCGTCAGGGAACTAATGAAAAACTGTTTTTT. The encoded protein is CASRQGTNEKLFF. The variable domain in full, with the rest retrieved from reference TRBV19 and TRBJ1-4, is DGGITQSPKYLFRKEGQNVTLSCEQNLNHDAMYWYRQDPGQGLRLIYYSQIVNDFQKGDIAEGYSVSREKKESFPLTVTSAQKNPTAFYLCASRQGTNEKLFFGSGTQLSVL.

This clone was detected only a few times. The gene calls are TRBV30 and TRBJ1-2; TRBD1 agrees at 10 bases. CDR1 and CDR2 (germline): GTSNPN, SVGIG (reference sequence). The CDR3 loop spans 12 amino acids. V gave up 5 bases and J gave up 7 bases; unmatched junction bases: 4. This CDR3 reads CAWETGGSGYTF. In DNA, the CDR3 is TGTGCCTGGGAGACAGGGGGCTCTGGCTACACCTTC.

The V call is TRBV29-1, the J call TRBJ2-3, with 7 positions matching TRBD2. Per the germline V gene, CDR1 is SQVTM and CDR2 is ANQGSEA. J was trimmed by 1 base and V by 5 bases; bases with no gene match: 6. This CDR3 comprises 14 residues. Here the CDR3 DNA reads TGCAGCGTTCTGGGGGGGAAGGGCACAGATACGCAGTATTTT. The encoded protein is CSVLGGKGTDTQYF.

V gene TRBV19 combines with J gene TRBJ2-7, with 9 bases aligning to TRBD1. The CDR3 loop spans 14 amino acids. With V trimmed by 4 bases and J by 3 bases, 4 bases remained unmatched. Germline lookup yields CDR1 LNHDA and CDR2 SQIVND (reference sequence). The CDR3 nucleotides are TGTGCCAGTAGTACTCAGGACAGGGGCTACGAGCAGTACTTC. Translation gives CASSTQDRGYEQYF.

The chain is built from TRBV27 and TRBJ2-3, with D maybe TRBD2 (5 bases). The germline gives CDR1 MNHEY, CDR2 SMNVEV (reference sequence). Trimming cost V 4 bases and J 5 bases, with 10 bases left between them. The CDR3 is 13 residues long. In DNA form, the CDR3 reads TGTGCCAGCAGTTCCCGAGAGGGAGATACGCAGTATTTT. The encoded protein is CASSSREGDTQYF.

This clone has only a few counts. The chain links TRBV11-2 to TRBJ2-7; no definite D call. V lost 4 bases, J lost 3 bases, and 7 bases lay in between. Per germline, CDR1 SGHAT and CDR2 FQNNGV. This CDR3 is 12 amino acids long. In DNA form, the CDR3 reads TGTGCCAGCAGCTCTCCCTACTACGAGCAGTACTTC. It encodes CASSSPYYEQYF. Drawing the rest from reference TRBV11-2 and TRBJ2-7, the complete variable domain is EAGVAQSPRYKIIEKRQSVAFWCNPISGHATLYWYQQILGQGPKLLIQFQNNGVVDDSQLPKDRFSAERLKGVDSTLKIQPAKLEDSAVYLCASSSPYYEQYFGPGTRLTVT.

CDR3 nucleotides: TGTGCCAGCAGCGATGACAGGGTTGGAAACACCATATATTTT. Encoded protein: CASSDDRVGNTIYF. The chain joins TRBV2 to TRBJ1-3; TRBD1 aligns across 7 bases. The V segment lost 6 bases and the J segment 3 bases; nucleotides outside the gene matches: 5. Germline CDR1 SNHLY, CDR2 FYNNEI. This CDR3 has 14 amino acids.

This CDR3 reads CASSPHTESEAFF. Here the CDR3 DNA reads TGTGCCAGCTCACCACACACAGAGAGTGAAGCTTTCTTT. The genes are TRBV18 and TRBJ1-1; D gene uncertain. This CDR3 region has 13 residues. V lost 1 base, J lost 7 bases, and 10 bases lay in between. From germline, CDR1 is KGHSH and CDR2 LQKENI.

This clone has only a few counts. The chain couples TRBV7-9 to TRBJ2-1, with 9 bases lining up with TRBD1. Germline V CDR1 and CDR2: SEHNR, FQNEAQ (reference sequence). The V gene end was trimmed by 4 bases and the J gene end by 1 base; junction bases not matched to a gene: 2. The CDR3 runs to 15 residues. DNA of the CDR3: TGTGCCAGCAGCTGGGGACAGGGTTCCTACAATGAGCAGTTCTTC. Translated: CASSWGQGSYNEQFF.

This clone was observed a few times. The chain employs TRBV19 and TRBJ1-5, with 7 nucleotides matching TRBD1. V gave up 5 bases and J gave up 7 bases; unmatched junction bases: 5. The CDR3 is 13 amino acids. Germline V gene sequence: CDR1 LNHDA, CDR2 SQIVND (reference sequence). The CDR3 DNA sequence: TGTGCCAGTAGTCCCGACAGGGACCAGCCCCAGCATTTT. The encoded protein is CASSPDRDQPQHF.

This chain connects TRBV11-2 to TRBJ2-7, with a possible D match to TRBD2 (5 bases). This CDR3 spans 15 amino acids. Germline assignment: CDR1 SGHAT and CDR2 FQNNGV. V dropped 0 bases and J dropped 0 bases, with 9 bases sitting between them. The CDR3 DNA is TGTGCCAGCAGCTTAGATCCGGGGAGCTCCTACGAGCAGTACTTC. It encodes CASSLDPGSSYEQYF.

The genes are TRBV9 and TRBJ1-2; unclear D gene. The CDR3 length is 13 residues. In germline, CDR1 is SGDLS, CDR2 YYNGEE. V was pared by 5 bases and J by 7 bases, with 15 bases between. The CDR3 region has the DNA TGTGCCAGCAGGGAGACCGGGGTTGGTGGCTACACCTTC. It encodes CASRETGVGGYTF.